Shown below are 9 T cell receptor beta chains from a single sample sequenced in a study of blood T cell repertoires in COVID-19. Clones were read by immunoSEQ multiplex PCR, and TCRdb kept only the in-frame ones, dropping some. The sample lists approximately 440,000 clones; around 87% were seen once. Material for sequencing was PBMCs or T cells enriched from blood (not recorded which). The receptors were sampled from a woman aged 18-35 years who had recovered from COVID-19.

The rearrangement joins TRBV5-1 to TRBJ2-7, with a weak D call TRBD2 (5 bases). CDR1 is SGHRS and CDR2 is YFSETQ in the germline V gene. V was clipped by 1 base and J by 5 bases, with 13 bases between them. The CDR3 spans 14 residues. The CDR3, as DNA: TGCGCCAGCAGCTTGCACCCGGGGATCAACGAGCAGTACTTC. Its protein is CASSLHPGINEQYF.

J is TRBJ1-5 and V is TRBV27; D is perhaps TRBD1 (5 bases). CDR3 size: 13 residues. Trimming stripped 4 bases from V and 7 bases from J, with 11 bases between. CDR1 is MNHEY and CDR2 is SMNVEV in the germline V gene (reference sequence). The CDR3 nucleotides read TGTGCCAGCAGTTCGTGGGAGGGGCAGCCCCAGCATTTT. It specifies CASSSWEGQPQHF.

This clone was observed a few times. The genes are TRBV10-2 and TRBJ1-1, with D possibly being TRBD1 (6 bases). The CDR3 consists of 13 residues. The germline V and J ends were trimmed by 8 bases and 4 bases, with 14 bases remaining between them. Germline loops: CDR1 WSHSY, CDR2 SAAADI. The CDR3 DNA sequence: TGCGCCAGCCTCACAGGGTCTGCCACTGAAGCTTTCTTT. It codes for CASLTGSATEAFF.

This clone was detected a few times. The chain is built from TRBV5-4 and TRBJ1-3; TRBD1 aligns across 11 bases. Germline loops: CDR1 SGHNT, CDR2 YYREEE (reference sequence). This CDR3 is built from 16 residues. The V and J ends lost 0 bases and 4 bases, in that order; junction bases with no gene match: 3. The chain's CDR3 is CASSLDGTGGGNTIYF. The DNA for the CDR3 is TGTGCCAGCAGCTTGGACGGGACAGGGGGAGGAAACACCATATATTTT.

This chain links TRBV4-1 with TRBJ2-1, with D uncertain. Per the germline V gene, CDR1 is MGHRA and CDR2 is YSYEKL. Trimming removed 3 bases at V and 7 bases at J, with 10 bases between. The CDR3 runs 13 residues. CDR3 DNA sequence: TGCGCCAGCAGCCAGACACAGAGTAATGAGCAGTTCTTC. It yields the protein CASSQTQSNEQFF.

Worth noting for this clone: The same CDR3 can be traced to other DNA sequences in this sample. The chain couples TRBV28 to TRBJ2-5; D gene ambiguous. The germline V and J ends were trimmed by 6 bases and 2 bases, with 4 bases remaining between them. The CDR3 is made up of 11 amino acids. Germline loops: CDR1 MDHEN, CDR2 SYDVKM. The CDR3 spells CASRLQETQYF. Written as DNA, the CDR3 is TGTGCCAGCAGGCTACAAGAGACCCAGTACTTC.

V usage is TRBV5-1 and J usage is TRBJ1-6, with D perhaps TRBD1 (5 bases). Trimming took off 2 bases at V and 5 bases at J, with 11 bases between the two ends. The CDR3 loop spans 15 amino acids. Germline V gives CDR1 SGHRS, CDR2 YFSETQ. The CDR3 DNA reads as TGCGCCAGCAGCTTAGGGATCAGGGATAATTCACCCCTCCACTTT. Protein: CASSLGIRDNSPLHF.

The chain uses TRBV3-1 (or the pseudogene TRBV3-2) and TRBJ1-2; 8 positions match TRBD1. The CDR3 is 15 residues long. The V gene end was trimmed by 3 bases and the J gene end by 8 bases; junction bases not matched to a gene: 11. Germline CDR1 LGHDT, CDR2 YNNKEL (reference sequence). The CDR3 coding sequence is TGTGCCAGCAGCCATGAGAGACAGGGGATAGGAGGCTACACCTTC. This codes for CASSHERQGIGGYTF.

The rearrangement uses TRBV11-2 and TRBJ2-2; 13 bases match TRBD2. The CDR3 totals 17 residues. Per germline, CDR1 SGHAT and CDR2 FQNNGV. V lost 5 bases to trimming and J lost 5 bases; unmatched junction nucleotides: 8. DNA for the CDR3: TGTGCCAGCAGCCGGACTAGCGGGGGCCCCGGGACCGGGGAGCTGTTTTTT. Translation gives CASSRTSGGPGTGELFF.